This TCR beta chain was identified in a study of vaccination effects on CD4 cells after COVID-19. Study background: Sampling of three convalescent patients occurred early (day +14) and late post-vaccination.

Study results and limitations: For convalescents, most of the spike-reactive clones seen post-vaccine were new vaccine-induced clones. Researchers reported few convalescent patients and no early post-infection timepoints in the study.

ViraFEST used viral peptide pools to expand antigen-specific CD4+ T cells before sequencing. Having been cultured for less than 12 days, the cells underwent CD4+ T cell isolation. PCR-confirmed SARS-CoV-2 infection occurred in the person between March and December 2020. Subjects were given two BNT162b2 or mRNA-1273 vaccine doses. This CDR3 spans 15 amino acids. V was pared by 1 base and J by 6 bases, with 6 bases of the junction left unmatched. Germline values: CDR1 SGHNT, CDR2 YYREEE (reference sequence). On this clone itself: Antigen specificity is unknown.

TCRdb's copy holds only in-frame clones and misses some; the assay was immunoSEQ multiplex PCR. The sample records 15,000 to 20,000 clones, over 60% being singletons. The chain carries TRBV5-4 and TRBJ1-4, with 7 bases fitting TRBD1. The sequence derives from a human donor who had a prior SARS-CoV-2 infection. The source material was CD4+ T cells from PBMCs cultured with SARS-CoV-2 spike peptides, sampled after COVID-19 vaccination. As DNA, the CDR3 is TGTGCCAGCAGCTTGCGGGCCAGGGGGGATGAAAAACTGTTTTTT. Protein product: CASSLRARGDEKLFF.